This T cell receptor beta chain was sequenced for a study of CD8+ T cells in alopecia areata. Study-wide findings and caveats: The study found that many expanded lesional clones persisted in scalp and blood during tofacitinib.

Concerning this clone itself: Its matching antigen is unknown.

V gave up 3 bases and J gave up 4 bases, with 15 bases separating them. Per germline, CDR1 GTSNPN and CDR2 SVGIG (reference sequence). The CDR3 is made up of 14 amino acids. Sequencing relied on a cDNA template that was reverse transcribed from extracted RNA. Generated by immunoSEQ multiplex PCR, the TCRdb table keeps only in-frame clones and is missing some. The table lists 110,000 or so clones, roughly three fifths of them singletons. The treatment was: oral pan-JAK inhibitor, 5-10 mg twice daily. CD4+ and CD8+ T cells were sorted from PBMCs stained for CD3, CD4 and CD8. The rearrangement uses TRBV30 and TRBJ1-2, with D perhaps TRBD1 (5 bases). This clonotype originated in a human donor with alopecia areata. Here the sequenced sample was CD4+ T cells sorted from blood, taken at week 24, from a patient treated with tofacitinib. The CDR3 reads CAWRLRGTAYGYTF. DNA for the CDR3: TGTGCCTGGAGGTTAAGAGGGACGGCCTATGGCTACACCTTC.